Reported below is one T cell receptor beta chain. Germline loops: CDR1 SQVTM, CDR2 ANQGSEA. The CDR3 has 11 amino acids. Deletions cut 5 bases from V and 6 bases from J, with 11 bases between. This sample stems from a study of blood T cell repertoires in COVID-19. Clones were sequenced by immunoSEQ multiplex PCR, and TCRdb holds only the in-frame ones, with some missing. The sample lists more than 12,000 clones, roughly 80% occurring once. The material sequenced was peripheral blood. The source is a human donor in a cohort sampled during active COVID-19. The chain couples TRBV29-1 to TRBJ2-7, with a tentative D call TRBD1 (6 bases). DNA for the CDR3: TGCAGCGTTTGGCAGGGGACCGAGCAGTACTTC. Translating it yields CSVWQGTEQYF.